This TCR beta chain was found in a study of blood T cell repertoires in COVID-19. Study at large: Researchers got acute and convalescent COVID-19 samples from the United States, Italy and Spain.

The repertoire was sequenced with immunoSEQ multiplex PCR; TCRdb's copy has only in-frame clones and lacks some. Of fewer than 600,000 clones listed, roughly nine tenths are singletons. CDR1 and CDR2 (germline): SGDLS, YYNGEE. The CDR3 runs to 15 residues. Trimming removed 3 bases from V and 6 bases from J; junction bases left unmatched: 9. Sequencing was carried out using peripheral blood. This receptor was obtained from a man between 18 and 29 years old with COVID-19, enrolled during active disease. This chain joins TRBV9 and TRBJ1-5, with 7 bases aligning to TRBD1. DNA of the CDR3: TGTGCCAGCAGCGAGGGGGCTGGGGCTGGTCAGCCCCAGCATTTT. Translating it yields CASSEGAGAGQPQHF. Full variable domain (missing parts from reference TRBV9 and TRBJ1-5): DSGVTQTPKHLITATGQRVTLRCSPRSGDLSVYWYQQSLDQGLQFLIQYYNGEERAKGNILERFSAQQFPDLHSELNLSSLELGDSALYFCASSEGAGAGQPQHFGDGTRLSIL.